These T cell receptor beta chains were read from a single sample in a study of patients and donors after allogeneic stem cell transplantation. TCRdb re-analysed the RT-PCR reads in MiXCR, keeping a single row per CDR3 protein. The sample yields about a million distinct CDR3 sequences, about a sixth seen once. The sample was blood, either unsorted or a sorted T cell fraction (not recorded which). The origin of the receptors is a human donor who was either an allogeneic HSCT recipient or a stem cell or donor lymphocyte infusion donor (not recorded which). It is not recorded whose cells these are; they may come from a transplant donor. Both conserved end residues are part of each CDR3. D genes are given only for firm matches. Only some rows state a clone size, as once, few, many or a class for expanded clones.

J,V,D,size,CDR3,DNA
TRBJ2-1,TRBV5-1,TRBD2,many,CASSGTSLGEQFF,TGCGCCAGCAGCGGGACTAGTTTGGGTGAGCAGTTCTTC
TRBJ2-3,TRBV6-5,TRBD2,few,CASGRGADTQYF,TGTGCCAGCGGGAGGGGCGCAGATACGCAGTATTTT
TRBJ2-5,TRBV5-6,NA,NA,CASSHPDYPKETQYF,TGTGCCAGCAGCCACCCGGACTACCCAAAAGAGACCCAGTACTTC
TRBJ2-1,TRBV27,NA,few,CATVLLEANEQFF,TGTGCCACCGTATTATTGGAAGCCAATGAGCAGTTCTTC
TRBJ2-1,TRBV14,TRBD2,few,CASSQVTSGRPSSYNEQFF,TGTGCCAGCAGCCAAGTGACTAGCGGGAGGCCCAGCTCCTACAATGAGCAGTTCTTC
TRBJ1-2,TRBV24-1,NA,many,CATSDSWGTNYGYTF,TGTGCCACCAGTGATTCGTGGGGAACAAACTATGGCTACACCTTC
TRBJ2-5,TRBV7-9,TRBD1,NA,CASEGARETQYF,TGTGCCAGCGAGGGGGCGCGGGAGACCCAGTACTTC
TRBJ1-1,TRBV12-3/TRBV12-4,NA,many,CASSTGTEAFF,TGTGCCAGCAGTACGGGGACTGAAGCTTTCTTT
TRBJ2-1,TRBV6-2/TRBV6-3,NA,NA,CASTQSGGPKPNEQFF,TGTGCCAGCACCCAGAGTGGGGGGCCGAAACCCAATGAGCAGTTCTTC
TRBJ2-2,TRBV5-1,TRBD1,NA,CASSLGPQGANTGELFF,TGCGCCAGCAGCTTGGGCCCGCAGGGGGCGAACACCGGGGAGCTGTTTTTT
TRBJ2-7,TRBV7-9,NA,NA,CASSFQTAYEQYF,TGTGCCAGCAGCTTTCAGACAGCCTACGAGCAGTACTTC
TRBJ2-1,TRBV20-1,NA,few,CSAVARRVLYNEQFF,TGCAGTGCTGTCGCCCGCCGGGTCCTATACAATGAGCAGTTCTTC
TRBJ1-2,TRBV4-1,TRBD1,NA,CASSVRQGYGYTF,TGCGCCAGCAGCGTACGACAGGGCTATGGCTACACCTTC
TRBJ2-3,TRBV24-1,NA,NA,CATSDEGQRGGDTQYF,TGTGCCACCAGTGATGAGGGACAAAGAGGGGGAGATACGCAGTATTTT
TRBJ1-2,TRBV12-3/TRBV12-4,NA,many,CASSRTGFYGYTF,TGTGCCAGCAGTAGAACAGGGTTCTATGGCTACACCTTC
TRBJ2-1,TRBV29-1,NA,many,CSLRPMDEQFF,TGCAGCCTCCGTCCTATGGATGAGCAGTTCTTC
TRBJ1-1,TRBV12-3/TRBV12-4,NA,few,CASSFSARANTEAFF,TGTGCCAGCAGTTTCTCCGCCAGGGCGAACACTGAAGCTTTCTTT
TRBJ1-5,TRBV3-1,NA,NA,CASSLDGRPQHF,TGTGCCAGCAGCCTCGACGGTAGGCCCCAGCATTTT
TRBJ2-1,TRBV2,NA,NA,CALKVPILYNEQFF,TGTGCCCTCAAGGTACCGATCCTTTACAATGAGCAGTTCTTC
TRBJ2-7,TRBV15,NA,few,CATSRDLPSAYEQYF,TGTGCCACCAGCAGAGATCTGCCGTCCGCCTACGAGCAGTACTTC
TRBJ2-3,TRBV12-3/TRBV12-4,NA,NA,CASSRQEGPLLDTQYF,TGTGCCAGCAGTCGACAGGAGGGCCCACTCTTGGATACGCAGTATTTT
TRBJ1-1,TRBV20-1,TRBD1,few,CGIGQGKEAFF,TGCGGTATCGGACAGGGGAAGGAAGCTTTCTTT
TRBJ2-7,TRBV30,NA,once,CAWNRGLSYEQYF,TGTGCCTGGAATCGGGGCCTCTCCTACGAGCAGTACTTC
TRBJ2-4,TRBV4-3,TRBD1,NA,CASSPGQGDGIQYF,TGCGCCAGCAGCCCGGGACAGGGTGATGGCATTCAGTACTTC
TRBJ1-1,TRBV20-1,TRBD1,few,CSALGQGGRNTEAFF,TGCAGTGCTTTAGGACAGGGTGGGAGGAACACTGAAGCTTTCTTT
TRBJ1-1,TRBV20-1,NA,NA,CSARGQGKAFF,TGCAGTGCTAGGGGGCAGGGTAAAGCTTTCTTT
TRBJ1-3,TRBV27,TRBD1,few,CASSSPGQGNTIYF,TGTGCCAGCAGTTCCCCGGGACAGGGAAACACCATATATTTT
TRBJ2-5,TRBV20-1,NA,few,CSAGPPLAVGNQETQYF,TGCAGTGCTGGACCCCCCTTAGCGGTGGGGAATCAAGAGACCCAGTACTTC
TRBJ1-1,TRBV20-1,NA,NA,CSARWRNEALGTEAFF,TGCAGTGCCAGGTGGAGGAATGAAGCTTTGGGGACTGAAGCTTTCTTT
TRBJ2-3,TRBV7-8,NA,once,CASSLGVKTFTDTQYF,TGTGCCAGCAGCTTAGGTGTGAAGACATTCACAGATACGCAGTATTTT
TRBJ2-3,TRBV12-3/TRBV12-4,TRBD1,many,CASTLTGSRTDTQYF,TGTGCCAGCACTTTGACAGGGTCCCGCACAGATACGCAGTATTTT
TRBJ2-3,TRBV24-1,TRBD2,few,CATSDRRLASSTDTQYF,TGTGCCACCAGTGACAGACGACTAGCGTCTAGCACAGATACGCAGTATTTT
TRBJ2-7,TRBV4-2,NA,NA,CASSPFGGGYEQYF,TGTGCCAGCAGTCCTTTTGGGGGCGGCTACGAGCAGTACTTC
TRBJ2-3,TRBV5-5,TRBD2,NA,CASSPPWRGRGDQNTQYF,TGTGCCAGCAGCCCCCCATGGCGCGGGAGAGGGGATCAGAATACGCAGTATTTT
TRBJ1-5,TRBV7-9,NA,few,CASSLATTVNQPQHF,TGTGCCAGCAGCTTAGCCACCACAGTCAATCAGCCCCAGCATTTT
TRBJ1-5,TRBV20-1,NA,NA,CSARDWQDDNQPQHF,TGCAGTGCTAGAGATTGGCAGGACGACAATCAGCCCCAGCATTTT
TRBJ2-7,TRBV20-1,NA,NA,CSASVSGRPYEQYF,TGCAGTGCTAGTGTATCGGGGAGGCCCTACGAGCAGTACTTC
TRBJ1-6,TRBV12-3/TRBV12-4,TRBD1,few,CASMGQGASPLHF,TGTGCCAGCATGGGACAGGGGGCTTCACCCCTCCACTTT
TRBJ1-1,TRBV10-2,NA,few,CASRADRKRNTEAFF,TGCGCCAGCAGGGCAGACAGAAAACGGAACACTGAAGCTTTCTTT
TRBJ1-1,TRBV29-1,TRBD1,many,CSVLPGQVNTEAFF,TGCAGCGTTTTACCAGGACAGGTGAACACTGAAGCTTTCTTT
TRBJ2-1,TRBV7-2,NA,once,CASSLALTQGTNEQFF,TGTGCCAGCAGCTTAGCGCTTACACAGGGCACGAATGAGCAGTTCTTC
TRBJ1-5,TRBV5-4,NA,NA,CASSLAPDRAQQPQHF,TGTGCCAGCAGCTTGGCCCCGGACAGAGCTCAACAGCCCCAGCATTTT
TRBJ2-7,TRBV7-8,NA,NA,CASHTTDEQYF,TGTGCCAGCCACACGACGGACGAGCAGTACTTC
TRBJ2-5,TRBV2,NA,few,CASDGGPETQYF,TGTGCCAGCGACGGAGGGCCAGAGACCCAGTACTTC
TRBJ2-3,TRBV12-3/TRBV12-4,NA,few,CASSPSEGSADTQYF,TGTGCCAGCAGCCCAAGTGAAGGGTCTGCAGATACGCAGTATTTT
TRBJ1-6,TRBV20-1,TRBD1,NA,CSASLQGNSPLHF,TGCAGTGCTAGTCTACAGGGGAATTCACCCCTCCACTTT
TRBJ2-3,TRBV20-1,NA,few,CSARLQPSTDTQYF,TGCAGTGCTAGGTTGCAGCCTAGCACAGATACGCAGTATTTT
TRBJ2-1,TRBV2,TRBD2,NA,CASSGLLANSYNEQFF,TGTGCCAGCAGTGGTCTACTAGCGAACTCCTACAATGAGCAGTTCTTC